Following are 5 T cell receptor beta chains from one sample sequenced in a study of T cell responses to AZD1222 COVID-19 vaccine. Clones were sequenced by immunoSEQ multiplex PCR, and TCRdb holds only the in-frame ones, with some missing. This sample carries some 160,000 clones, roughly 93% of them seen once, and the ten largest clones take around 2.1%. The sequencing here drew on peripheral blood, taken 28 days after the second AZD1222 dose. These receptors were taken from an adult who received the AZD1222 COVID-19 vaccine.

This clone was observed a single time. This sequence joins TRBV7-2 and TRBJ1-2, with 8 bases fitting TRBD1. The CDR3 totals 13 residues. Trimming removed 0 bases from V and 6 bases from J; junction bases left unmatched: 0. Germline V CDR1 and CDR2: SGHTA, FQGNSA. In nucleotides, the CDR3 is TGTGCCAGCAGCTTAGCGACAGGGGATGGCTACACCTTC. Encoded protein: CASSLATGDGYTF.

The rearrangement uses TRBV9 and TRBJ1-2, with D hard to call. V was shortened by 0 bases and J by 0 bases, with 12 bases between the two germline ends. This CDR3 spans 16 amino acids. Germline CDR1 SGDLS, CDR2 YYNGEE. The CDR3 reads CASSVGGDWANYGYTF. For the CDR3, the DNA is TGTGCCAGCAGCGTAGGAGGAGACTGGGCTAACTATGGCTACACCTTC. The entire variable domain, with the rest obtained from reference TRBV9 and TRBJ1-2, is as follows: DSGVTQTPKHLITATGQRVTLRCSPRSGDLSVYWYQQSLDQGLQFLIQYYNGEERAKGNILERFSAQQFPDLHSELNLSSLELGDSALYFCASSVGGDWANYGYTFGSGTRLTVV.

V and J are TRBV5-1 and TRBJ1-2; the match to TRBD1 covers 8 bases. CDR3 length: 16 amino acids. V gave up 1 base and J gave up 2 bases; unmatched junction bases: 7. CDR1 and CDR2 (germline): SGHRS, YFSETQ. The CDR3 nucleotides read TGCGCCAGCAGCTTGTTTTCGGGACAGGTGAACTATGGCTACACCTTC. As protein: CASSLFSGQVNYGYTF. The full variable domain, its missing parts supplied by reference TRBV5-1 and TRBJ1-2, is KAGVTQTPRYLIKTRGQQVTLSCSPISGHRSVSWYQQTPGQGLQFLFEYFSETQRNKGNFPGRFSGRQFSNSRSEMNVSTLELGDSALYLCASSLFSGQVNYGYTFGSGTRLTVV.

The CDR3 region is CASSRTRANNEQFF. The CDR3 DNA is TGTGCCAGCTCCAGGACCAGGGCGAACAATGAGCAGTTCTTC. V and J are TRBV18 and TRBJ2-1; a possible D gene is TRBD1 (5 bases). The V gene lost 6 bases and the J gene lost 5 bases, with 14 bases spanning the gap. The CDR3 loop spans 14 amino acids. Germline V gives CDR1 KGHSH, CDR2 LQKENI.

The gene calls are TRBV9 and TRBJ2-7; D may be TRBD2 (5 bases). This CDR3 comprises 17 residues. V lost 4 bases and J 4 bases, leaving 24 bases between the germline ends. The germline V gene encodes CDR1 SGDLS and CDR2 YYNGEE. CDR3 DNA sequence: TGTGCCAGCAGCTCAAACCCCGCGCGGGCGGAGTCTTACGAGCAGTACTTC. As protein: CASSSNPARAESYEQYF.